These T cell receptor beta chains were read from a single sample in a study of cytomegalovirus exposure and HLA in healthy donors. TCRdb keeps only in-frame clones here, not all; method: immunoSEQ multiplex PCR. The sample consists of some 350,000 clones, about nine tenths of them appearing once. Sample: PBMCs. The receptors here all came from a woman aged 25 to 45 in good health and CMV-seropositive. Each CDR3 is given with its conserved first and last residue. A D gene is named only where the DNA matches it firmly. Expanded clones get a size class; other rows say once, few or many, or leave the size out.

clone_size: once
v_call: TRBV25-1
j_call: TRBJ2-4
d_call: NA
cdr3_aa: CASSDITGRFRYF
cdr3_nt: TGTGCCAGCAGTGACATTACAGGGCGCTTTCGGTACTTC

clone_size: NA
v_call: TRBV5-4
j_call: TRBJ2-1
d_call: TRBD1
cdr3_aa: CASSPGQDVGNEQFF
cdr3_nt: TGTGCCAGCAGCCCGGGACAGGACGTAGGTAATGAGCAGTTCTTC

clone_size: NA
v_call: TRBV28
j_call: TRBJ1-5
d_call: NA
cdr3_aa: CASSSYSNQPQHF
cdr3_nt: TGTGCCAGCAGTTCTTATAGCAATCAGCCCCAGCATTTT

clone_size: NA
v_call: TRBV7-9
j_call: TRBJ1-3
d_call: NA
cdr3_aa: CASSLADGARDTIYF
cdr3_nt: TGTGCCAGCAGCTTAGCGGATGGCGCCCGAGACACCATATATTTT

clone_size: NA
v_call: TRBV4-2
j_call: TRBJ1-5
d_call: TRBD1
cdr3_aa: CASSQGTGEIRNQPQHF
cdr3_nt: TGTGCCAGCAGCCAAGGAACAGGGGAGATACGCAATCAGCCCCAGCATTTT

clone_size: NA
v_call: TRBV4-2
j_call: TRBJ1-2
d_call: NA
cdr3_aa: CASSQESGYTF
cdr3_nt: TGTGCCAGCAGCCAAGAGTCAGGCTACACCTTC

clone_size: NA
v_call: TRBV19
j_call: TRBJ1-5
d_call: NA
cdr3_aa: CASSTQGDHLPQHF
cdr3_nt: TGTGCCAGTAGTACCCAGGGAGATCACTTGCCCCAGCATTTT

clone_size: NA
v_call: TRBV4-3
j_call: TRBJ2-1
d_call: TRBD2
cdr3_aa: CASSQAFRASGGHNEQFF
cdr3_nt: TGCGCCAGCAGCCAAGCTTTTAGAGCTAGCGGGGGGCATAATGAGCAGTTCTTC

clone_size: NA
v_call: TRBV28
j_call: TRBJ2-5
d_call: NA
cdr3_aa: CASSLAWGRDETQYF
cdr3_nt: TGTGCCAGCAGTTTGGCCTGGGGCAGGGATGAGACCCAGTACTTC

clone_size: NA
v_call: TRBV5-7
j_call: TRBJ2-1
d_call: TRBD1
cdr3_aa: CASSLVTGALDEQFF
cdr3_nt: TGTGCCAGCAGCTTGGTGACAGGGGCCCTAGATGAGCAGTTCTTC

clone_size: NA
v_call: TRBV9
j_call: TRBJ2-5
d_call: NA
cdr3_aa: CASSVGFFQETQYF
cdr3_nt: TGTGCCAGCAGCGTAGGGTTTTTTCAAGAGACCCAGTACTTC

clone_size: NA
v_call: TRBV7-8
j_call: TRBJ1-6
d_call: NA
cdr3_aa: CASSLAQIQSPLHF
cdr3_nt: TGTGCCAGCAGCTTAGCGCAGATCCAGTCACCCCTCCACTTT

clone_size: NA
v_call: TRBV11-3
j_call: TRBJ2-7
d_call: TRBD2
cdr3_aa: CASSLGIGTSEYEQYF
cdr3_nt: TGTGCCAGCAGCTTAGGGATTGGGACTAGCGAGTACGAGCAGTACTTC

clone_size: once
v_call: TRBV5-6
j_call: TRBJ2-1
d_call: TRBD2
cdr3_aa: CASSGSSYNEQFF
cdr3_nt: TGTGCCAGTAGCGGGTCCTCCTACAATGAGCAGTTCTTC

clone_size: NA
v_call: TRBV5-6
j_call: TRBJ1-2
d_call: TRBD1
cdr3_aa: CASSLGQGVYGYTF
cdr3_nt: TGTGCCAGCAGCCTGGGACAGGGAGTCTATGGCTACACCTTC

clone_size: NA
v_call: TRBV7-9
j_call: TRBJ1-5
d_call: NA
cdr3_aa: CASSFTGAGGNQPQHF
cdr3_nt: TGTGCCAGCAGCTTCACCGGGGCCGGGGGCAATCAGCCCCAGCATTTT

clone_size: NA
v_call: TRBV27
j_call: TRBJ2-7
d_call: TRBD2
cdr3_aa: CASTPSLSGNYEQYF
cdr3_nt: TGTGCCAGCACCCCATCTCTTAGCGGGAACTACGAGCAGTACTTC

clone_size: NA
v_call: TRBV7-2
j_call: TRBJ2-1
d_call: NA
cdr3_aa: CASPLAPSSYNEQFF
cdr3_nt: TGTGCCAGTCCTCTAGCGCCCAGCTCCTACAATGAGCAGTTCTTC

clone_size: NA
v_call: TRBV30
j_call: TRBJ1-2
d_call: NA
cdr3_aa: CAWSVLQTDNYGYTF
cdr3_nt: TGTGCCTGGAGTGTACTTCAGACAGATAACTATGGCTACACCTTC

clone_size: NA
v_call: TRBV7-9
j_call: TRBJ2-5
d_call: NA
cdr3_aa: CASSLAGMGGETQYF
cdr3_nt: TGTGCCAGCAGCCTCGCGGGTATGGGGGGAGAGACCCAGTACTTC

clone_size: NA
v_call: TRBV6-5
j_call: TRBJ2-7
d_call: TRBD2
cdr3_aa: CASGRTRLGEQYF
cdr3_nt: TGTGCCAGCGGGAGGACTAGACTGGGCGAGCAGTACTTC

clone_size: NA
v_call: TRBV28
j_call: TRBJ2-1
d_call: TRBD1
cdr3_aa: CATAGTVYNEQFF
cdr3_nt: TGTGCCACCGCCGGGACAGTCTACAATGAGCAGTTCTTC

clone_size: NA
v_call: TRBV7-9
j_call: TRBJ1-2
d_call: TRBD1
cdr3_aa: CASRSQGGIAGGYTF
cdr3_nt: TGTGCCAGCAGATCCCAGGGGGGAATCGCTGGTGGCTACACCTTC

clone_size: few
v_call: TRBV29-1
j_call: TRBJ2-7
d_call: NA
cdr3_aa: CSVEITLDGAYEQYF
cdr3_nt: TGCAGCGTTGAAATCACACTCGACGGAGCCTACGAGCAGTACTTC

clone_size: NA
v_call: TRBV6-1
j_call: TRBJ2-7
d_call: TRBD1
cdr3_aa: CASSESGTGSARGYF
cdr3_nt: TGTGCCAGCAGTGAATCTGGGACAGGTTCGGCACGGGGGTACTTC

clone_size: NA
v_call: TRBV5-1
j_call: TRBJ1-1
d_call: TRBD1
cdr3_aa: CASGDRVDTEAFF
cdr3_nt: TGCGCCAGCGGGGACAGGGTGGACACTGAAGCTTTCTTT

clone_size: once
v_call: TRBV7-9
j_call: TRBJ1-6
d_call: TRBD1
cdr3_aa: CASSLDRGDSPLHF
cdr3_nt: TGTGCCAGCAGCCTAGACAGGGGGGATTCACCCCTCCACTTT